This paragraph reports one T cell receptor beta chain. Its antigen has not been determined. Base quality data are lacking; no much larger clone is found one base away. The sample comes from a study of CD8+ T cells in alopecia areata (dated by TCRdb to 2017 to 2018). For the study in its entirety: Treated patients were enrolled in an open-label pilot trial of oral tofacitinib at 5 to 10 mg twice daily for moderate-to-severe alopecia areata. Tofacitinib was administered for 6 to 18 months, and 6 months of follow-up off drug were then conducted to assess delayed response and recurrence. The SALT score, which quantifies the percentage of affected scalp surface area, was used to measure disease severity in treated patients. High-throughput TCRbeta sequencing was used to examine T cell clonal expansion in alopecia areata in both the C3H/HeJ mouse model and human patients. Human TCRbeta sequencing covered scalp tissue and sorted CD4+ and CD8+ peripheral blood T cells from patchy and totalis/universalis alopecia areata patients and healthy controls. Biopsies were taken from tofacitinib-treated patients at baseline and at 4 and 24 weeks of treatment, and a later scalp biopsy was taken in several of the tofacitinib-treated patients. Scalp clonality was compared across normal scalp (n=4), patchy alopecia areata scalp (n=8), and alopecia totalis/universalis scalp (n=8). RNA was extracted with the PAXgene miRNA kit for fixed scalp, the miRNeasy kit for PBMCs, and the RNeasy kit for mouse skin. TCRbeta CDR3 regions were amplified by immunoSEQ multiplex PCR with 35 Vbeta forward and 13 Jbeta reverse primers.

The time point label on this specimen signifies: 20 to 30 weeks on oral tofacitinib. Read against the paper, the sample's treatment or condition label means: oral pan-JAK inhibitor, 5-10 mg twice daily. Lesional scalp punch biopsies and peripheral blood were collected from alopecia areata patients. PBMCs were separated by density centrifugation and stained for CD3, CD4 and CD8, after which CD4+ and CD8+ T cells were sorted on a FACSAria. Broad study findings and their caveats: Many expanded lesional clones were found to persist in scalp and blood during tofacitinib treatment, and relapse after treatment cessation may be partly explained by this persistence. Compared with normal scalp, lesional scalp had higher clonality and more expanded CD8+ clones, particularly in alopecia totalis/universalis, a pattern that suggests antigenic drive. Unlike mouse skin, where gammadelta T cells dominate, normal human skin contains resident alphabeta T cells that get sequenced too, which complicates analysis of the scalp TCR repertoire. Scalp clonality and the number of expanded CD8+ clones among the top 100 scalp clones were significantly decreased by tofacitinib. TCR sequences shared between patients were less clear than in mice, possibly partly because of HLA diversity in the patient population. Because the treated cohort was small and had just a single nonresponder, larger studies are needed to establish links between baseline CD8+ expansion and response.

Preparation of the library involved the immunoSEQ multiplex PCR assay. RNA was extracted from all samples and reverse transcribed into cDNA as template for TCR sequencing. SuperScript III was used to make first-strand cDNA, primed with a 2:1 mix of oligo-dT and random hexamers. A synthetic immune receptor repertoire was used to measure amplification bias, and any remaining bias was corrected computationally. The authors' analysis ran thus. After raw reads were preprocessed to remove errors, the CDR3 was defined following IMGT conventions as running from the conserved cysteine to phenylalanine. To get clonality, Shannon entropy was normalized by log2 of the number of productive unique TCRs and the result was subtracted from 1. Whether scalp clones were CD4 or CD8 was inferred by matching scalp TCRbeta sequences against CD4 and CD8 repertoires sorted from blood. Drawn from immuneACCESS, this table holds only the in-frame rearrangements with V and J called that TCRdb kept. Clones are partly lost; checked studies trace under half to an unresolved V gene and leave the rest unexplained. The V and J calls and the clone size are those of that table, but D and trimming were determined from the DNA. The sample has around 180,000 clones on record, 60% of them singletons. Together, the top ten hold under 1.2% of the sample.

Germline trimming: 6 bases from V, 2 bases from J; junction bases outside gene matches: 5. The germline V gene sets CDR1 to SQVTM and CDR2 to ANQGSEA. The CDR3 runs 13 residues from the cysteine to the phenylalanine. Of the read, only the CDR3 DNA is kept; its 39 bases are in frame from base 1. The receptor comes from a human donor with alopecia areata. The V and J segments used are TRBV29-1 and TRBJ2-3, with 7 central nucleotides matching TRBD1. This material consisted of CD4+ T cells sorted from blood, taken at week 24, from a patient treated with tofacitinib. The bases read TGCAGCGTCGTAGGGACAGTCACAGATACGCAGTATTTT. This encodes CSVVGTVTDTQYF.